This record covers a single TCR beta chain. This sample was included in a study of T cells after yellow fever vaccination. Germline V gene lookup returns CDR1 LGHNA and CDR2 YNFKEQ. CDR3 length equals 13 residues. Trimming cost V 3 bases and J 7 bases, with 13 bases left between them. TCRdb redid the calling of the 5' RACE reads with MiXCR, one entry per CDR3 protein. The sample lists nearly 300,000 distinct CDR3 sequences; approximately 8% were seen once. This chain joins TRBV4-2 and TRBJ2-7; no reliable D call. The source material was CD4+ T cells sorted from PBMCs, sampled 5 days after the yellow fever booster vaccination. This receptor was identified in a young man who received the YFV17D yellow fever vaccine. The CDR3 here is CASSHPRIEEQYF. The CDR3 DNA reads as TGTGCCAGCAGCCATCCCAGGATAGAGGAGCAGTACTTC.